This record covers a single T cell receptor (beta chain). The data were taken from a study of blood T cell repertoires in COVID-19. As for the study in general: The origin of the acute and convalescent COVID-19 samples was the United States, Italy and Spain.

Only in-frame clones appear in the TCRdb table, and some are missing; sequencing was by immunoSEQ multiplex PCR. This sample has 150,000 to 200,000 clones; roughly 84% occur once, and the top ten carry around 3.1%. Sequencing input: PBMCs or T cells enriched from blood (not recorded which). This receptor was obtained from a woman in her thirties who had been exposed to COVID-19.

Written as DNA, the CDR3 is TGTGCCAGCAGCCAAGTACAGGGGAACACCGGGGAGCTGTTTTTT. Translation: CASSQVQGNTGELFF. This chain joins TRBV14 and TRBJ2-2; D might be TRBD1 (6 bases). Germline CDR1 reads SGHDN; CDR2 reads FVKESK. Trimming pared 1 base from V and 1 base from J, leaving 7 bases between. The CDR3 length is 15 residues.